The present TCR beta chain was sequenced within a study of cytomegalovirus exposure and HLA in healthy donors. Germline V gene data show CDR1 as SGHKS and CDR2 as YYEKEE (reference sequence). The CDR3 sequence is 15 residues long. V was pared by 0 bases and J by 6 bases, with 13 bases between. PCR was performed using 60 Vbeta and 13 Jbeta primers. Sequencing was performed with immunoSEQ multiplex PCR; in TCRdb, only in-frame clones are kept and a portion is missing. The data hold under 110,000 clones, with roughly 80% observed a single time. Donors sampled were nominally healthy, though unrecorded immune exposures were likely.

This clonotype was obtained from a man aged 55 to 70 in good health and CMV-seronegative. This chain links TRBV5-5 with TRBJ1-5; D is possibly TRBD1 (6 bases). Sequencing was performed on PBMCs. The CDR3 loop is CASSLVAGAVQPQHF. The CDR3 nucleotides read TGTGCCAGCAGCTTGGTCGCGGGGGCAGTTCAGCCCCAGCATTTT.